These 25 T cell receptor beta chains were sequenced from one sample in a study of blood T cell repertoires in COVID-19 (dated by TCRdb to 2019 to 2021). The method was the immunoSEQ multiplex PCR assay. In its TCRdb copy, this immuneACCESS table keeps in-frame sequences only and misses some clones. Where compared with another copy, unresolved V genes explain less than half of these, and the others have no known cause. Here the sample has about 360,000 clones; around 86% occur a single time. Of the sample, about 2.9% falls within the top ten clones. Sequences were obtained from peripheral blood. The receptors stem from a human donor in a cohort sampled during active COVID-19.

V and J are TRBV28 and TRBJ2-5, with 10 bases fitting TRBD1. Germline lookup yields CDR1 MDHEN and CDR2 SYDVKM. This CDR3 is built from 16 residues. Trimming removed 5 bases from V and 4 bases from J; junction bases left unmatched: 10. This CDR3 reads CASSHPGTGDLETQYF. Here the CDR3 DNA reads TGTGCCAGCAGTCACCCCGGGACAGGGGATTTAGAGACCCAGTACTTC. The full variable domain, in which reference TRBV28 and TRBJ2-5 provide the parts outside the CDR3, is DVKVTQSSRYLVKRTGEKVFLECVQDMDHENMFWYRQDPGLGLRLIYFSYDVKMKEKGDIPEGYSVSREKKERFSLILESASTNQTSMYLCASSHPGTGDLETQYFGPGTRLLVL.

The chain is built from TRBV7-9 and TRBJ2-2; D is ambiguous. CDR3 length equals 14 residues. The germline CDR1 and CDR2 sequences are SEHNR and FQNEAQ (reference sequence). Trimming took 2 bases from V and 3 from J, leaving 7 bases between them. The CDR3 bases are TGTGCCAGCAGCTTATTCCAGGACACCGGGGAGCTGTTTTTT. It translates to CASSLFQDTGELFF.

The J gene is TRBJ2-5, the V gene TRBV4-1, with a tentative D call TRBD2 (6 bases). The V end lost 0 bases, the J end lost 5 bases, and 13 bases lay between the germline ends. The germline CDR1 and CDR2 sequences are MGHRA and YSYEKL. The CDR3 contains 15 residues. CDR3 sequence reads: CASSQDGGSLETQYF. The CDR3 DNA is TGCGCCAGCAGCCAAGACGGAGGGTCTCTGGAGACCCAGTACTTC.

This clone came up many times. The chain has TRBV13 and TRBJ1-2; D remains unclear. CDR1 and CDR2 (germline): PRHDT, FYEKMQ (reference sequence). Trimming removed 5 bases from V and 4 bases from J, with 14 bases in between. This CDR3 has 14 residues. The CDR3 bases are TGTGCCAGCAGCCGAATTACCACTGGCTATGGCTACACCTTC. Its translation: CASSRITTGYGYTF. Full variable domain (missing parts from reference TRBV13 and TRBJ1-2): AAGVIQSPRHLIKEKRETATLKCYPIPRHDTVYWYQQGPGQDPQFLISFYEKMQSDKGSIPDRFSAQQFSDYHSELNMSSLELGDSALYFCASSRITTGYGYTFGSGTRLTVV.

The gene calls are TRBV3-1 (or the pseudogene TRBV3-2) and TRBJ2-3; D perhaps matches TRBD1 (5 bases). CDR1 is LGHDT and CDR2 is YNNKEL in the germline V gene (reference sequence). With 0 bases removed from V and 1 base from J, the gap between germline ends came to 11 bases. This CDR3 is 16 amino acids long. This CDR3 reads CASSQDRQGGTDTQYF. The CDR3 nucleotides read TGTGCCAGCAGCCAAGATAGGCAGGGCGGCACAGATACGCAGTATTTT.

The CDR3 is CASSLVETEETQYF. The CDR3 DNA is TGTGCCAGCAGCTTAGTCGAGACAGAAGAGACCCAGTACTTC. The chain uses TRBV7-8 and TRBJ2-5; D perhaps matches TRBD1 (5 bases). Trimming removed 1 base from V and 3 bases from J, with 9 bases in between. CDR1 and CDR2 from the germline V gene are SGHVS and FQNEAQ. The CDR3 loop spans 14 amino acids.

The V call is TRBV7-9, the J call TRBJ2-1, with D uncertain. This CDR3 has 12 amino acids. CDR1 and CDR2 (germline): SEHNR, FQNEAQ (reference sequence). The germline V and J ends were trimmed by 5 bases and 7 bases, with 9 bases remaining between them. The CDR3 DNA follows: TGTGCCAGCAGCGACAAGTGGAATGAGCAGTTCTTC. Its translation is CASSDKWNEQFF.

This rearrangement joins TRBV10-2 to TRBJ2-4, with D perhaps TRBD1 (8 bases). Germline V gene sequence: CDR1 WSHSY, CDR2 SAAADI. The CDR3 is made up of 13 amino acids. Trimming took 6 bases from V and 9 from J, leaving 15 bases between them. Here the CDR3 reads CASRVDREGIQYF. CDR3 DNA: TGCGCCAGCAGGGTGGACAGGGAGGGCATTCAGTACTTC.

CDR3 loop: CASSLSYEQYF. The CDR3 DNA follows: TGTGCCAGCAGCCTCTCCTACGAGCAGTACTTC. The chain couples TRBV7-2 to TRBJ2-7; D unresolved. The germline V gene has CDR1 SGHTA and CDR2 FQGNSA. V lost 5 bases to trimming and J lost 0 bases, with 2 bases between them. This CDR3 has 11 amino acids.

Only a few counts were recorded for this clone. The V and J genes are TRBV7-9 and TRBJ2-2, with 13 positions matching TRBD2. The CDR3 is 17 residues long. Germline values: CDR1 SEHNR, CDR2 FQNEAQ (reference sequence). V lost 5 bases and J lost 6; bases outside the gene matches: 9. The chain's CDR3 is CASSATSGRASAGELFF. The CDR3 nucleotides read TGTGCCAGCAGCGCTACTAGCGGGAGGGCCTCGGCCGGGGAGCTGTTTTTT.

The chain combines TRBV14 with TRBJ1-2; TRBD1 aligns across 7 bases. The junction had 15 bases not matched to a gene; V was cut back by 4 bases and J by 13 bases. CDR1 is SGHDN, CDR2 FVKESK, per germline. This CDR3 is built from 14 residues. The CDR3 region has the DNA TGTGCCAGCAGCCTCCACCCAGGGGGGTTCGGTACCACCTTC. Protein product: CASSLHPGGFGTTF.

This chain connects TRBV9 to TRBJ1-3, with TRBD1 as a possible D gene (6 bases). Looked up from germline, CDR1 is SGDLS and CDR2 is YYNGEE. The V and J ends lost 5 bases and 3 bases respectively, with 21 bases between them. The CDR3 sequence is 17 residues long. The CDR3 region has the DNA TGTGCCAGCAGTGATTCCCCTACGAGGGGGGGTGGAAACACCATATATTTT. Translated: CASSDSPTRGGGNTIYF.

Comments on this clone: This same CDR3 is encoded by further DNA sequences in the sample. The V call is TRBV6-5, the J call TRBJ2-7; the match to TRBD2 covers 9 bases. In germline, CDR1 is MNHEY, CDR2 SVGAGI. Trimming took 5 bases from V and 2 from J; bases not matched to a gene: 7. The CDR3 covers 15 residues. The CDR3 region has the DNA TGTGCCAGCAGTCCCGAGGCGGGAGGGCCCTACGAGCAGTACTTC. This translates into CASSPEAGGPYEQYF.

The V call is TRBV20-1, the J call TRBJ2-3; the D gene is possibly TRBD2 (5 bases). Germline V lookup: CDR1 DFQATT, CDR2 SNEGSKA (reference sequence). V gave up 3 bases and J gave up 2 bases, with 15 bases separating them. The CDR3 spans 15 residues. CDR3: CSASRASGYTDTQYF. CDR3 coding DNA: TGCAGTGCTAGTAGGGCCAGCGGCTACACAGATACGCAGTATTTT.

The count of this clone is one. The rearrangement joins TRBV2 to TRBJ1-2; D is undetermined. The V gene lost 4 bases and the J gene lost 6 bases, with 9 bases spanning the gap. Germline CDR1 is SNHLY and CDR2 is FYNNEI. CDR3 length: 12 amino acids. The CDR3 sequence is CASSGWSDGYTF. CDR3 bases: TGTGCCAGCAGTGGTTGGAGCGATGGCTACACCTTC.

The table lists this clone with many counts. The chain carries TRBV7-3 and TRBJ2-1; the D gene is possibly TRBD2 (6 bases). Germline values: CDR1 SGHTA, CDR2 FQGTGA. The length of the CDR3 is 16 residues. The V and J ends lost 2 bases and 2 bases respectively, with 13 bases between them. The CDR3 nucleotides are TGTGCCAGCAGCTTAGGGGGGACCCGTGCCTACAATGAGCAGTTCTTC. Translating it yields CASSLGGTRAYNEQFF.

V is TRBV18 and J is TRBJ2-3, with 9 bases that match TRBD1. Per germline, CDR1 KGHSH and CDR2 LQKENI. V was pared by 0 bases and J by 3 bases, with 1 base of the junction left unmatched. CDR3 length: 15 amino acids. The CDR3, as DNA: TGTGCCAGCTCACCACCGGACAGGGGAACAGATACGCAGTATTTT. Protein sequence: CASSPPDRGTDTQYF.

This clone was detected only once. This sequence joins TRBV9 and TRBJ2-4; TRBD2 agrees at 7 bases. Trimming removed 7 bases from V and 1 base from J; junction bases left unmatched: 8. Germline CDR1 is SGDLS and CDR2 is YYNGEE. This CDR3 comprises 15 residues. The CDR3 spells CASLRSGVAKNIQYF. DNA for the CDR3: TGTGCCAGCCTGAGAAGCGGGGTCGCCAAAAACATTCAGTACTTC.

V is TRBV7-2 and J is TRBJ2-1; TRBD2 matches at 10 bases. The germline gives CDR1 SGHTA, CDR2 FQGNSA. The CDR3 has 16 amino acids. V dropped 0 bases and J dropped 7; count of bases not matched to a gene: 6. This CDR3 is CASSLAASGGRNEQFF. The CDR3 nucleotides read TGTGCCAGCAGCTTAGCGGCTAGCGGGGGACGAAATGAGCAGTTCTTC.

The chain links TRBV5-1 to TRBJ2-1; 8 positions agree with TRBD1. Trimming took 0 bases from V and 6 from J; bases not matched to a gene: 5. The germline V gene has CDR1 SGHRS and CDR2 YFSETQ. The CDR3 length is 15 residues. The CDR3 DNA follows: TGCGCCAGCAGCTTGGGGCAGGGGGCGTTCAATGAGCAGTTCTTC. Its protein is CASSLGQGAFNEQFF.

The J gene is TRBJ2-1, the V gene TRBV4-2, with D perhaps matching TRBD1 (6 bases). V was shortened by 3 bases and J by 10 bases, with 19 bases between the two germline ends. Germline CDR1 and CDR2: LGHNA and YNFKEQ. The length of the CDR3 is 15 residues. CDR3 DNA: TGTGCCAGCAGCCACACCACGACGGACAGTCAAGAGCAGTTCTTC. It encodes CASSHTTTDSQEQFF.

As regards this clone: A much bigger clone sits one base away, suggesting this may be a read error. The J gene is TRBJ1-1, the V gene TRBV7-9, with a possible D match to TRBD1 (6 bases). Trimming removed 4 bases from V and 2 bases from J, with 8 bases in between. The germline V gene has CDR1 SEHNR and CDR2 FQNEAQ (reference sequence). The CDR3 spans 13 residues. This CDR3 is CASSSDRNTEAFF. For the CDR3, the DNA is TGTGCCAGCAGCTCGGACAGAAACACTGAAGCTTTCTTT. The full variable domain, with the rest looked up from reference TRBV7-9 and TRBJ1-1, is DTGVSQNPRHKITKRGQNVTFRCDPISEHNRLYWYRQTLGQGPEFLTYFQNEAQLEKSRLLSDRFSAERPKGSFSTLEIQRTEQGDSAMYLCASSSDRNTEAFFGQGTRLTVV.

V and J are TRBV5-4 and TRBJ1-6, with a possible D match to TRBD1 (6 bases). This CDR3 is built from 15 residues. Germline CDR1 SGHNT, CDR2 YYREEE (reference sequence). V was pared by 4 bases and J by 0 bases, with 8 bases between. The CDR3 DNA sequence: TGTGCCAGCAGCGAGGGGGTCTCCTATAATTCACCCCTCCACTTT. As protein: CASSEGVSYNSPLHF.

This rearrangement joins TRBV3-1 (or the pseudogene TRBV3-2) to TRBJ2-5; no definite D call. The CDR3 length is 16 residues. The V gene lost 4 bases and the J gene lost 5 bases, with 20 bases spanning the gap. Looked up from germline, CDR1 is LGHDT and CDR2 is YNNKEL (reference sequence). The DNA of the CDR3 is TGTGCCAGCAGCCCCGAGGTTACCCCCCCCCGGGAGACCCAGTACTTC. As protein: CASSPEVTPPRETQYF.

The chain employs TRBV14 and TRBJ2-3; 8 bases match TRBD1. V lost 3 bases, J lost 0 bases, and 8 bases stayed unmatched. This CDR3 comprises 17 residues. The germline V gene encodes CDR1 SGHDN and CDR2 FVKESK. The CDR3 nucleotides read TGTGCCAGCAGCCAGAGGACAGGGCAAATTAGCACAGATACGCAGTATTTT. Translating gives CASSQRTGQISTDTQYF. The entire variable domain, with the rest obtained from reference TRBV14 and TRBJ2-3, is as follows: EAGVTQFPSHSVIEKGQTVTLRCDPISGHDNLYWYRRVMGKEIKFLLHFVKESKQDESGMPNNRFLAERTGGTYSTLKVQPAELEDSGVYFCASSQRTGQISTDTQYFGPGTRLTVL.